This record looks at one T cell receptor beta chain sequence and its context. Its antigen is as yet unknown. These data originate in a study of monozygotic twins with inflammatory bowel disease. A total RNA quantity of approximately 3,700 ng went into each TCR library. TCRdb re-called the 5' RACE reads; every CDR3 protein appears as one record, without DNA. The ten top clones account for 5.3%, within a sample of about 43,000 distinct CDR3 sequences. Germline CDR1 SGDLS, CDR2 YYNGEE. The CDR3 is 17 amino acids. Study-level results: Clonotype overlap with others was lower in IBD patients than in healthy twins, a difference that was greatest with disease activity.

J is TRBJ2-3 and V is TRBV9; with no DNA, the TCRdb D assignment of TRBD2 cannot be verified. The source of this sequence is a human donor with ulcerative colitis or Crohn's disease, or a healthy co-twin of an affected twin (not recorded which). Material: blood. CDR3 region: CASSSATSGRAADTQYF. Full variable domain (outside the CDR3, taken from reference TRBV9 and TRBJ2-3): DSGVTQTPKHLITATGQRVTLRCSPRSGDLSVYWYQQSLDQGLQFLIQYYNGEERAKGNILERFSAQQFPDLHSELNLSSLELGDSALYFCASSSATSGRAADTQYFGPGTRLTVL.